This T cell receptor beta chain is drawn from a study of human T cells and chemical hapten exposure. Study outcomes and limitations: Significantly more large CDR3 similarity clusters were formed by expanded TCRs than by controls. Healthy individuals' immune responses may differ from those of donors, who had alopecia.

V shed 7 bases and J shed 4 bases, with 15 bases lying between them. The length of the CDR3 is 14 residues. Germline V gives CDR1 SNHLY, CDR2 FYNNEI. This clonotype occurred a few times. Its specificity is unknown. TCRdb reprocessed the RACE reads with MiXCR, giving one entry per CDR3 protein. The profile shows 89,000 or so distinct CDR3 sequences, approximately 9% of them singletons. The time point is: pre-sensitization, week 0. Noted treatment: therapeutic diphenylcyclopropenone sensitization with weekly scalp DPC. Source: whole blood, taken in connection with sensitization to the hapten diphenylcyclopropenone (DPC). The sequence was collected from a man in his forties or fifties with alopecia areata. Some clones in this sample may be carry-over from other donors' samples. The V call is TRBV2, the J call TRBJ2-3, with D possibly called TRBD1 or TRBD2 (5 bases each). CDR3 in amino acids: CASTLGVGPDTQYF. CDR3 DNA sequence: TGTGCCAGCACCCTGGGGGTGGGGCCAGATACGCAGTATTTT.